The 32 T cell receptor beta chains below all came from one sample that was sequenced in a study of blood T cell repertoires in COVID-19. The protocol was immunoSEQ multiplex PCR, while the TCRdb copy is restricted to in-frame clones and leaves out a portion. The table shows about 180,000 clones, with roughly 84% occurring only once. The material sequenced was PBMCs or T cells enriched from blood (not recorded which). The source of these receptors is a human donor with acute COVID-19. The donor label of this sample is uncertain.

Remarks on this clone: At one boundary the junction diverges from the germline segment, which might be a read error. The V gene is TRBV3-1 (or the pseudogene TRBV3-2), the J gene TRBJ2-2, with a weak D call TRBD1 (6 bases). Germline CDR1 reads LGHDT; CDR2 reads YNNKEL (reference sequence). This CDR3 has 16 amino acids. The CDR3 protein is CASSGTGSAKTGELFF. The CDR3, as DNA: TGTGCCAGCAGCGGAACAGGGAGCGCGAAAACCGGGGAGCTGTTTTTT.

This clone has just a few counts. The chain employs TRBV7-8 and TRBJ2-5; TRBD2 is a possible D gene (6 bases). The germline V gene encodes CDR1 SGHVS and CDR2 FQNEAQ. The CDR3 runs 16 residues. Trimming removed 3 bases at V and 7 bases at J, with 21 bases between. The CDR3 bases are TGTGCCAGCAGCTTCTCGGCCGGCCGGGACTTGGGGACCCAGTACTTC. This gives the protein CASSFSAGRDLGTQYF.

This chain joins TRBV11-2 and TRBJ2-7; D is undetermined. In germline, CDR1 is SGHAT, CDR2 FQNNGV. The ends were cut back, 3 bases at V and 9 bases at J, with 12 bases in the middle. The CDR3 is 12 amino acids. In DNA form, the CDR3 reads TGTGCCAGCAGCTTGGGTCTGGAGAGGCAGTACTTC. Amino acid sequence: CASSLGLERQYF. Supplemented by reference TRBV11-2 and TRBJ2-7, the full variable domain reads EAGVAQSPRYKIIEKRQSVAFWCNPISGHATLYWYQQILGQGPKLLIQFQNNGVVDDSQLPKDRFSAERLKGVDSTLKIQPAKLEDSAVYLCASSLGLERQYFGPGTRLTVT.

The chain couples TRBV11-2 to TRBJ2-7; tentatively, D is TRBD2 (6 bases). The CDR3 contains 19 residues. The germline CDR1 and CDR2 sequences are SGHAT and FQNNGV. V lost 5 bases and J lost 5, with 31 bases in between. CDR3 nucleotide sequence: TGTGCCAGCAGCCACTACCACTCAACGGGAGACTATGCGCCGAACGAGCAGTACTTC. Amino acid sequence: CASSHYHSTGDYAPNEQYF.

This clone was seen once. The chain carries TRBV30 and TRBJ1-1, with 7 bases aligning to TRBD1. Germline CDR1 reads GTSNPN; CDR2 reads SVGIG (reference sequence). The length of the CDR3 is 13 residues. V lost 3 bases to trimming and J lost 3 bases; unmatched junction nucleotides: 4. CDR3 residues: CAWRVGTDTEAFF. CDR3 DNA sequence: TGTGCCTGGAGAGTTGGGACAGACACTGAAGCTTTCTTT.

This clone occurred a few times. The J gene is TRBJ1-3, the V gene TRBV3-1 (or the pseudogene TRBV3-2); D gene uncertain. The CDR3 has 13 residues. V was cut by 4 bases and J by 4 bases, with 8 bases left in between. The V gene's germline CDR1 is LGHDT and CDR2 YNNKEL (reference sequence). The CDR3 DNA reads TGTGCCAGCAGCCTAAACCAGGGAAACACCATATATTTT. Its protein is CASSLNQGNTIYF.

The CDR3 spells CASSLLDRSSYEQYF. The DNA of the CDR3 is TGTGCCAGCAGCTTACTAGATAGGAGCTCCTACGAGCAGTACTTC. The rearrangement uses TRBV7-9 and TRBJ2-7; D unclear. Trimming took 2 bases from V and 0 from J, leaving 11 bases between them. Germline lookup yields CDR1 SEHNR and CDR2 FQNEAQ (reference sequence). CDR3 length: 15 amino acids.

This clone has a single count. In DNA, the CDR3 is TGTGCCAGCCGGGGGGGCAGCCCCTCGGATACGCAGTATTTT. Encoded protein: CASRGGSPSDTQYF. The chain combines TRBV5-4 with TRBJ2-3; 8 bases agree with TRBD2. This CDR3 has 14 amino acids. In germline, CDR1 is SGHNT, CDR2 YYREEE (reference sequence). V trimming: 7 bases; J trimming: 6 bases; junction bases outside the gene matches: 10. Together with reference TRBV5-4 and TRBJ2-3, the CDR3 gives the full variable domain: ETGVTQSPTHLIKTRGQQVTLRCSSQSGHNTVSWYQQALGQGPQFIFQYYREEENGRGNFPPRFSGLQFPNYSSELNVNALELDDSALYLCASRGGSPSDTQYFGPGTRLTVL.

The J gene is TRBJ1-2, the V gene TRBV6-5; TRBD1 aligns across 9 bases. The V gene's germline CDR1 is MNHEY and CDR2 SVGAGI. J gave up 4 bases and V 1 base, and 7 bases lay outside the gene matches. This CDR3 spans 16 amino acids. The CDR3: CASSYLNRGRTYGYTF. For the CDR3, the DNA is TGTGCCAGCAGTTACTTAAACAGGGGGCGCACCTATGGCTACACCTTC.

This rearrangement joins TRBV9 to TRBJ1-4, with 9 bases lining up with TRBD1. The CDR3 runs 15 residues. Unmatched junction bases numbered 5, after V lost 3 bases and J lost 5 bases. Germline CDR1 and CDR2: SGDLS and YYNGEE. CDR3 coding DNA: TGTGCCAGCAGCGCACTCGGGACAGGGAATGAAAAACTGTTTTTT. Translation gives CASSALGTGNEKLFF.

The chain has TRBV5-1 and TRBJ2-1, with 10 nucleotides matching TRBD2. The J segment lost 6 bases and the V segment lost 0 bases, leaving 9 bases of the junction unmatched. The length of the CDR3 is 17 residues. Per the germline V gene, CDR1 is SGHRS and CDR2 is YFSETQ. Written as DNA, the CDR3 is TGCGCCAGCAGCTTGGATTCAGTAGCGGGGGGCCTCAATGAGCAGTTCTTC. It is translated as CASSLDSVAGGLNEQFF.

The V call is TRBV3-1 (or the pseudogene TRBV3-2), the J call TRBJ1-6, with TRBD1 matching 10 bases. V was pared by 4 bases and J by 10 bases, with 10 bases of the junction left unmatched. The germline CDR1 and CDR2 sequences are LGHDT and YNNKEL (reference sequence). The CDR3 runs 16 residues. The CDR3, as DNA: TGTGCCAGCAGCCCAAGAATGGGACAGGGGAGCTCACCCCTCCACTTT. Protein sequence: CASSPRMGQGSSPLHF.

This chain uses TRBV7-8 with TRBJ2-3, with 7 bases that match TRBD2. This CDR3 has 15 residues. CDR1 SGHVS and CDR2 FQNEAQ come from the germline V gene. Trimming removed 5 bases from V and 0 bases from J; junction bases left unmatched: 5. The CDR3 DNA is TGTGCCAGCAGCCGCCGCGGGGGTAGCACAGATACGCAGTATTTT. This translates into CASSRRGGSTDTQYF. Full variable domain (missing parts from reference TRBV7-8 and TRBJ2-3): GAGVSQSPRYKVAKRGQDVALRCDPISGHVSLFWYQQALGQGPEFLTYFQNEAQLDKSGLPSDRFFAERPEGSVSTLKIQRTQQEDSAVYLCASSRRGGSTDTQYFGPGTRLTVL.

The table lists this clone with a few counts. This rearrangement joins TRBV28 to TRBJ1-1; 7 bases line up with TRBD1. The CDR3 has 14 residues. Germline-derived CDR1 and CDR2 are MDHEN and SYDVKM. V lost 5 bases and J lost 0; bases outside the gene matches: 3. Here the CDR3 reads CASSRDSMNTEAFF. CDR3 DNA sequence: TGTGCCAGCAGTCGGGACAGCATGAACACTGAAGCTTTCTTT.

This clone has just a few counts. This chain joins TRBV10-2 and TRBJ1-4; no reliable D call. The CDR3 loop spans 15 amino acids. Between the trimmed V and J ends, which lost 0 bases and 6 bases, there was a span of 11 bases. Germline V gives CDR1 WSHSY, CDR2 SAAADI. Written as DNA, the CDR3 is TGCGCCAGCAGTGAGTCGACTTTCCCGTATGAAAAACTGTTTTTT. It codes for CASSESTFPYEKLFF.

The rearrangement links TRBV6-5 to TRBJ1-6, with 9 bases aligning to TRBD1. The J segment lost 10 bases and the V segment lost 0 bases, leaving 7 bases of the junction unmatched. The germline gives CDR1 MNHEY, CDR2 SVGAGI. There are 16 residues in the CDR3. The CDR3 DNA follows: TGTGCCAGCAGTTACTCGGGGGACAGGGTGGGGTCACCCCTCCACTTT. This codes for CASSYSGDRVGSPLHF.

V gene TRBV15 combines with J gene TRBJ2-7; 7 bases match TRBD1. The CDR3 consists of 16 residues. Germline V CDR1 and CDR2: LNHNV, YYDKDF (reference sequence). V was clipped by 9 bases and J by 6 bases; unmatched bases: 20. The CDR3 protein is CATALDRVSTLSEQYF. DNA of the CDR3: TGTGCCACTGCTTTAGACAGGGTTTCGACTCTGAGCGAGCAGTACTTC.

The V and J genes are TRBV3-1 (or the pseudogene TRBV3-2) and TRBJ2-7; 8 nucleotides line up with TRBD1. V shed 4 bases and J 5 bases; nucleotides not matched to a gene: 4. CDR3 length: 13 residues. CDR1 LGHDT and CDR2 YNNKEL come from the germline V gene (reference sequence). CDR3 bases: TGTGCCAGCAGCCGGACAGGGAGAGACGAGCAGTACTTC. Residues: CASSRTGRDEQYF.

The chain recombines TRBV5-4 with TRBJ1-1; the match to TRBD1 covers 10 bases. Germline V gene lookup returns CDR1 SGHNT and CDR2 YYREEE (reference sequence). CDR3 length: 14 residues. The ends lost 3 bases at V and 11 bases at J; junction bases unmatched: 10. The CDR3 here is CASSSPGTGVGAFF. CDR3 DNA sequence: TGTGCCAGCAGCTCGCCGGGGACAGGGGTCGGCGCTTTCTTT.

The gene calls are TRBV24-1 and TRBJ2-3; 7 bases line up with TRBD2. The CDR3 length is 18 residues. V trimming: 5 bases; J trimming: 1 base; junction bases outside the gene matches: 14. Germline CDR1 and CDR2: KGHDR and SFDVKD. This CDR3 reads CATSAPGRAGVGTDTQYF. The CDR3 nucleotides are TGTGCCACCAGTGCGCCAGGGAGGGCCGGAGTAGGCACAGATACGCAGTATTTT.

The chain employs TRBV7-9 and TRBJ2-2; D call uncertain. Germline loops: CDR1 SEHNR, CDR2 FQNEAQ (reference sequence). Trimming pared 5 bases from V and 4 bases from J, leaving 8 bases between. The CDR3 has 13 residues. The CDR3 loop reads CASSNSRTGELFF. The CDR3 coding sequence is TGTGCCAGCAGCAACTCTCGCACCGGGGAGCTGTTTTTT. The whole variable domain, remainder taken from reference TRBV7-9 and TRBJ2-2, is DTGVSQNPRHKITKRGQNVTFRCDPISEHNRLYWYRQTLGQGPEFLTYFQNEAQLEKSRLLSDRFSAERPKGSFSTLEIQRTEQGDSAMYLCASSNSRTGELFFGEGSRLTVL.

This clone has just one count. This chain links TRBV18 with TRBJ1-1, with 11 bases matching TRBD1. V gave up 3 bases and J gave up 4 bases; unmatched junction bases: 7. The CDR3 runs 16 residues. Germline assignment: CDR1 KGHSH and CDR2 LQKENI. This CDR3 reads CASSPAGTGGSTEAFF. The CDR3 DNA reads TGTGCCAGCTCACCGGCCGGGACAGGGGGGAGCACTGAAGCTTTCTTT.

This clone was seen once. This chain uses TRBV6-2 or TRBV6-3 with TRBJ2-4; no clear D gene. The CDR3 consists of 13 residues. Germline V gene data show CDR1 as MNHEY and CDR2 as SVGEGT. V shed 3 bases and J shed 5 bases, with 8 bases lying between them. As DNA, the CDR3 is TGTGCCAGCAGTTATTCGGCGGAAAACATTCAGTACTTC. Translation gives CASSYSAENIQYF.

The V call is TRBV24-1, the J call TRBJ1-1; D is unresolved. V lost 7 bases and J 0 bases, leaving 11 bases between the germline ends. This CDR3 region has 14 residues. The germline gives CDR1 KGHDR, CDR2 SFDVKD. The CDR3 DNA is TGTGCCACCAGGGTTAGGCGGTTGAACACTGAAGCTTTCTTT. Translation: CATRVRRLNTEAFF.

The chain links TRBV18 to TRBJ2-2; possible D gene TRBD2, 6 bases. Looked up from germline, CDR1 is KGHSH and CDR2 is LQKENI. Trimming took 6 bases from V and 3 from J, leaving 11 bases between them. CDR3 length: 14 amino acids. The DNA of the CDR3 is TGTGCCAGCTCCCGGGACTCCTACACCGGGGAGCTGTTTTTT. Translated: CASSRDSYTGELFF.

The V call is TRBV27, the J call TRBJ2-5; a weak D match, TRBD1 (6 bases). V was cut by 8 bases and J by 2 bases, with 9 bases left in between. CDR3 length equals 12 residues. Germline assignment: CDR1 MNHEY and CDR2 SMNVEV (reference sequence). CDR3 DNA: TGTGCCAGCCGGACAGCTCAAGAGACCCAGTACTTC. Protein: CASRTAQETQYF.

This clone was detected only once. CDR3 sequence (DNA): TGTGCCAGCTCAAAGGAGGATACGCAGTATTTT. Translated, it gives CASSKEDTQYF. The chain links TRBV18 to TRBJ2-3; D not certain. V was clipped by 5 bases and J by 6 bases, with 6 bases between them. Germline lookup yields CDR1 KGHSH and CDR2 LQKENI. The CDR3 length is 11 residues.

CDR3 protein: CASSLFQGRGTEAFF. The CDR3, as DNA: TGTGCCAGCAGCTTGTTCCAGGGTCGCGGCACTGAAGCTTTCTTT. J is TRBJ1-1 and V is TRBV5-5; D perhaps matches TRBD1 (5 bases). CDR1 is SGHKS and CDR2 is YYEKEE in the germline V gene (reference sequence). The CDR3 consists of 15 residues. Trimming removed 1 base at V and 4 bases at J, with 14 bases between.

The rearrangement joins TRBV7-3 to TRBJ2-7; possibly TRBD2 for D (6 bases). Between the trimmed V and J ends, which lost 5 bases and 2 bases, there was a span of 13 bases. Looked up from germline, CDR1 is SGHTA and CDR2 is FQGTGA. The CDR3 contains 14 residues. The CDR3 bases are TGTGCCAGCAGCACCGGACTAAGGACCTACGAGCAGTACTTC. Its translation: CASSTGLRTYEQYF.

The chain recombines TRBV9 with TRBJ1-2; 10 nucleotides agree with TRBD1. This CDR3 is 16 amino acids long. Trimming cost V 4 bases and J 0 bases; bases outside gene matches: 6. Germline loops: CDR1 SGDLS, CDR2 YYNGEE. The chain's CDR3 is CASSPGTGATNYGYTF. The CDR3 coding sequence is TGTGCCAGCAGCCCGGGGACAGGGGCCACTAACTATGGCTACACCTTC.

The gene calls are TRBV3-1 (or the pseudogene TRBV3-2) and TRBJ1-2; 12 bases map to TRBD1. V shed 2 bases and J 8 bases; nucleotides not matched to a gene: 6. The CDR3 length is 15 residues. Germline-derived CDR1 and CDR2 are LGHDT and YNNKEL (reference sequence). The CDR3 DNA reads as TGTGCCAGCAGCCAATCCCGGGACAGGGGGCACGGCTACACCTTC. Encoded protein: CASSQSRDRGHGYTF.

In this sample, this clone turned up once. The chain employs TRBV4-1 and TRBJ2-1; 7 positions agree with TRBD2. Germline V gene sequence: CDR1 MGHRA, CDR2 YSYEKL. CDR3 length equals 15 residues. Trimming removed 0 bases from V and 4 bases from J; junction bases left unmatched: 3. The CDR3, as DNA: TGCGCCAGCAGCCAAGAGCGGGGGACTTACAATGAGCAGTTCTTC. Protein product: CASSQERGTYNEQFF.